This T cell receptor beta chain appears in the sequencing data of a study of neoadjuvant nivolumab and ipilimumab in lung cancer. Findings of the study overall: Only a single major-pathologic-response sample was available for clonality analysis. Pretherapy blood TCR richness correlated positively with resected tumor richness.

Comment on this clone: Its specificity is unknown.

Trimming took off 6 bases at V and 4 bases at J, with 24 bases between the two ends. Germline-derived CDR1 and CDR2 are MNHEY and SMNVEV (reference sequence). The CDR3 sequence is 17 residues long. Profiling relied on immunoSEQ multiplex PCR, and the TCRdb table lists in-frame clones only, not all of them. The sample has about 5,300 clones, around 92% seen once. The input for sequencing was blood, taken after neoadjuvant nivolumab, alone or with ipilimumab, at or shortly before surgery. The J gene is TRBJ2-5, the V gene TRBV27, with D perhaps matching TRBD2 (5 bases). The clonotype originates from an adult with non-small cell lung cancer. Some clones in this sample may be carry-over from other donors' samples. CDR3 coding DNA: TGTGCCAGCAGCCCCGGGGTGGGCAGAAGTTTACGAGAGACCCAGTACTTC. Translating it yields CASSPGVGRSLRETQYF.